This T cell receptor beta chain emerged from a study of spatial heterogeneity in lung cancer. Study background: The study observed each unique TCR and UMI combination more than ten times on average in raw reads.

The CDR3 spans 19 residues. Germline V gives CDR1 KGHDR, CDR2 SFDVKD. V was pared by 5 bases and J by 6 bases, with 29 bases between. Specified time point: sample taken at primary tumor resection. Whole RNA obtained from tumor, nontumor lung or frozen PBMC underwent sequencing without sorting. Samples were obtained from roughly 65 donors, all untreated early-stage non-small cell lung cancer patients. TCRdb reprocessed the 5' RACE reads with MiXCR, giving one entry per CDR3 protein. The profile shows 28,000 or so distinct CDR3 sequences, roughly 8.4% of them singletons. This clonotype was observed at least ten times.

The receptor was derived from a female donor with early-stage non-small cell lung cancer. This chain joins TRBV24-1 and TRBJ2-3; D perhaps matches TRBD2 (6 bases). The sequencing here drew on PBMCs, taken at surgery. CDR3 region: CATSGPEARDSLVLDTQYF. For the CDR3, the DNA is TGTGCCACCAGTGGTCCCGAGGCCCGGGACTCTCTAGTTTTGGATACGCAGTATTTT.